This T cell receptor beta chain was retrieved from a study of blood T cell repertoires in COVID-19. Study in general: The samples span acute and convalescent COVID-19 from the United States, Italy and Spain. From T cells, B-cell-depleted T cells, or PBMCs came the material, which was cDNA or gDNA.

This CDR3 is built from 15 residues. Per germline, CDR1 MDHEN and CDR2 SYDVKM. After removal of 6 bases from V and 7 bases from J, the junction contained 11 bases not matched to a gene. Source study methods: By means of reference gene primer amplification, nucleated cell counts were estimated. TCRdb's copy holds only in-frame clones and misses some; the assay was immunoSEQ multiplex PCR. Clonal size and the V and J genes are those of that table, whereas D and trimming came from the DNA. The sample shows some 370,000 clones, 89% of them seen only once. This clone was counted a few times. The TCR originated in a man aged 40-49 years with acute or convalescent COVID-19. The chain is built from TRBV28 and TRBJ1-4, with TRBD1 matching over 7 bases. Sequencing was carried out using peripheral blood. CDR3 region: CASSLKRQGFEKLFF. The CDR3, as DNA: TGTGCCAGCAGCCTTAAGCGACAGGGTTTTGAAAAACTGTTTTTT.